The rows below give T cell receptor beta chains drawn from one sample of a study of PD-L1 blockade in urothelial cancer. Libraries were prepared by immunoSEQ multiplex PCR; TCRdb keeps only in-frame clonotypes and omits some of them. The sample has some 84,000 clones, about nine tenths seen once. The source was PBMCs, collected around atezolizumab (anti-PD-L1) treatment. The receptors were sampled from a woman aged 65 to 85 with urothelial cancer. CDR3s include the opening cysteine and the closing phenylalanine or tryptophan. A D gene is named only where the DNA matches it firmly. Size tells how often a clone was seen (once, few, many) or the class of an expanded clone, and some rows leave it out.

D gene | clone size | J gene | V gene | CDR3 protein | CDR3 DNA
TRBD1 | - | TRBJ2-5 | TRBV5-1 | CASPRGTAQETQYF | TGCGCCAGCCCCCGAGGGACAGCACAAGAGACCCAGTACTTC
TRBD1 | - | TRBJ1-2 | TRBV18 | CASSPRTGDGYTF | TGTGCCAGCTCACCCAGGACAGGGGATGGCTACACCTTC
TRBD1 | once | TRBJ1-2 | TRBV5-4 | CASSSGQAGYGYTF | TGTGCCAGCAGCTCGGGACAGGCTGGCTATGGCTACACCTTC
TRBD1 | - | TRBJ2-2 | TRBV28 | CASSPNPGTGDTGELFF | TGTGCCAGCAGTCCCAATCCCGGGACAGGGGACACCGGGGAGCTGTTTTTT
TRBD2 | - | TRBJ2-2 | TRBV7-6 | CASSLGGRGTGELFF | TGTGCCAGCAGCTTAGGCGGGAGGGGCACCGGGGAGCTGTTTTTT
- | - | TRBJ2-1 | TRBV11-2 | CASSLTAIEQFF | TGTGCCAGCAGCTTAACAGCTATTGAGCAGTTCTTC
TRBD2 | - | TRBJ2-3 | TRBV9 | CASSVGGRVAGGTDTQYF | TGTGCCAGCAGCGTAGGGGGGAGGGTAGCGGGAGGTACAGATACGCAGTATTTT
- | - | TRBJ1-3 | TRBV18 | CASSPVGGGDLGNTIYF | TGTGCCAGCTCACCAGTCGGCGGAGGGGACCTTGGGAACACCATATATTTT
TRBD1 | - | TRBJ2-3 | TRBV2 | CASNAGTGVTDTQYF | TGTGCCAGCAACGCCGGGACAGGGGTGACAGATACGCAGTATTTT
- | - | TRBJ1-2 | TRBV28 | CASSPGGGRRYGYTF | TGTGCCAGCAGTCCCGGGGGAGGAAGGCGTTATGGCTACACCTTC
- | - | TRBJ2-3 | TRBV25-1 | CASSEGGLGTQYF | TGTGCCAGCAGTGAAGGGGGGTTAGGTACGCAGTATTTT
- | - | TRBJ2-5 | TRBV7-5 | CVRSKRVRETQYF | TGTGTCAGAAGCAAGAGGGTGAGAGAGACCCAGTACTTC
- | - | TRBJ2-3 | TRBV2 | CASSDRSSHTDTQYF | TGTGCCAGCAGTGATCGGTCTAGCCACACAGATACGCAGTATTTT
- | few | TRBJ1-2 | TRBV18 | CASSPQGANYGYTF | TGTGCCAGCTCACCACAGGGGGCTAACTATGGCTACACCTTC
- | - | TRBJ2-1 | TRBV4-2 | CASSATRADRSSYNEQFF | TGTGCCAGCAGCGCTACTCGAGCCGACCGGAGCTCCTACAATGAGCAGTTCTTC
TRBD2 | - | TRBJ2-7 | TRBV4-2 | CASSQDHPSGGIEQYF | TGTGCCAGCAGCCAAGATCACCCTAGCGGGGGTATCGAGCAGTACTTC
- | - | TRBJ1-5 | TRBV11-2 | CASSLEANQPQHF | TGTGCCAGCAGCTTAGAAGCTAATCAGCCCCAGCATTTT
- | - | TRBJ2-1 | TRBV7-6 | CASSSSGLYEQFF | TGTGCCAGCAGCTCCTCGGGACTCTATGAGCAGTTCTTC
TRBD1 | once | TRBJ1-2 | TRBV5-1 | CASSLWTGVNYGYTF | TGCGCCAGCAGCCTATGGACAGGGGTGAACTATGGCTACACCTTC
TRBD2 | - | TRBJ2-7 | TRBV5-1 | CASSLGLAGSIDEQYF | TGCGCCAGCAGCTTGGGGTTAGCGGGAAGCATCGACGAGCAGTACTTC
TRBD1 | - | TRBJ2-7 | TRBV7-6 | CASSPEDRGSYEQYF | TGTGCCAGCAGCCCGGAGGACAGGGGGTCCTACGAGCAGTACTTC
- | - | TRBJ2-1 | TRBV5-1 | CASSSGREGGNEQFF | TGCGCCAGCAGCTCGGGACGAGAGGGAGGCAATGAGCAGTTCTTC